This T cell receptor (beta chain) emerged from a study of CXCR3-negative and CXCR3-positive naive CD8 T cells. The germline gives CDR1 MDHEN, CDR2 SYDVKM. There are 15 residues in the CDR3. Libraries were UMI-labeled 5' RACE TRB cDNA. TCRdb reprocessed the 5' RACE reads and keeps a single row for each CDR3 protein, giving no DNA. The sample's table shows about 41,000 distinct CDR3 sequences. The sample comprised naive CXCR3- CD8+ T cells from blood. Noted subset: CD45RO-CCR7+CD27+CD95- naive CD8+ T cells lacking CXCR3 (TNR3-). This chain links TRBV28 with TRBJ2-5. This clonotype originated in a human donor in good health. Some clones in this sample may be carry-over from other donors' samples. CDR3 sequence: CASSLLSGVQETQYF.